A selection of T cell receptor beta chains follows, all from one sample in a study of cytomegalovirus exposure and HLA in healthy donors. Libraries were prepared by immunoSEQ multiplex PCR; TCRdb keeps only in-frame clonotypes and omits some of them. The sample consists of 54,000 or so clones, around 62% of them appearing once. What was sequenced was PBMCs. The receptors originated from a human donor in good health. CDR3s include the opening cysteine and the closing phenylalanine or tryptophan. The D gene is left open where the match is weak. Clone size is shown for a subset of rows, as once, few, many or a class of expanded clone.

TRBJ2-3	TRBD1	TRBV12-5	few	TGTGCTAGTGGTTTGCCCTCGGGACAGCACACAGATACGCAGTATTTT	CASGLPSGQHTDTQYF
TRBJ1-5	NA	TRBV6-5	many	TGTGCCAGCAGCTTACTAAATGGGCCCCAGCATTTT	CASSLLNGPQHF
TRBJ2-3	NA	TRBV5-4	NA	TGTGCCAGCAGCTTGGAAGGGGGGGCCGGGGATACGCAGTATTTT	CASSLEGGAGDTQYF
TRBJ2-1	NA	TRBV19	few	TGTGCCAGTAGTACCATAAAACCACTAGATGCCAATGAGCAGTTCTTC	CASSTIKPLDANEQFF
TRBJ1-2	NA	TRBV9	NA	TGTGCCAGCAGCGCCCACGCGGGGGATCGCTATGGCTACACCTTC	CASSAHAGDRYGYTF
TRBJ2-1	TRBD2	TRBV19	NA	TGTGCCAGTAGTATTCATAGCGGGGGTTTCGCTGAGCAGTTCTTC	CASSIHSGGFAEQFF
TRBJ2-7	TRBD1	TRBV5-4	once	TGTGCCAGCAGCTTGGGACAGGGGGCGGCCGGCGAGCAGTACTTC	CASSLGQGAAGEQYF
TRBJ2-7	NA	TRBV28	NA	TGTGCCAGCGGGCCCCTCGAGCAGTACTTC	CASGPLEQYF
TRBJ1-2	NA	TRBV5-1	NA	TGCGCCAGCAGCTATCAGAATAACTATGGCTACACCTTC	CASSYQNNYGYTF
TRBJ2-3	TRBD1	TRBV27	NA	TGTGCCAGCAGTTTCGGGACAGTCACAGATACGCAGTATTTT	CASSFGTVTDTQYF
TRBJ1-5	NA	TRBV2	NA	TGTGCCAGCGGCCTCAATAGGCAGGTCGGCAATCAGCCCCAGCATTTT	CASGLNRQVGNQPQHF
TRBJ2-7	TRBD1	TRBV7-2	NA	TGTGCCAGCGCATTTCCCACAGGGGGCTACGAGCAGTACTTC	CASAFPTGGYEQYF
TRBJ1-2	TRBD1	TRBV29-1	NA	TGCAGCGTTGGGGGGCAGGGGGTTGGCTACACCTTC	CSVGGQGVGYTF
TRBJ2-3	TRBD2	TRBV5-4	NA	TGTGCCAGCAGGGGTGCTAGGACTAGCGGGGGATTCACAGATACGCAGTATTTT	CASRGARTSGGFTDTQYF
TRBJ2-2	TRBD2	TRBV7-3	NA	TGTGCCAGCAGCCCTTCGGGCGGGGGAACCGGGGAGCTGTTTTTT	CASSPSGGGTGELFF
TRBJ2-1	NA	TRBV11-2	NA	TGTGCCAGCAGCGCCAACCGGGAGAATGAGCAGTTCTTC	CASSANRENEQFF
TRBJ1-1	TRBD1	TRBV7-9	NA	TGTGCCAGCAGCTCCTCCAATCAAGCTAGGACAGGGGACACTGAAGCTTTCTTT	CASSSSNQARTGDTEAFF
TRBJ2-2	TRBD2	TRBV7-7	NA	TGTGCTAGCAGCTTTAACGGGGGGATGAACACCGGGGAGCTGTTTTTT	CASSFNGGMNTGELFF
TRBJ1-2	TRBD1	TRBV7-9	NA	TGTGCCAGCAGCCCTTCAGGGGGCGATGGCTACCCCTTC	CASSPSGGDGYPF
TRBJ2-7	TRBD1	TRBV29-1	NA	TGCAGCGTAAAAGGACAGGGCCGGGAGCAGTACTTC	CSVKGQGREQYF
TRBJ1-1	NA	TRBV7-9	NA	TGTGCCAGCACTTTAACCGGGGTGAACACTGAAGCTTTCTTT	CASTLTGVNTEAFF
TRBJ2-1	NA	TRBV5-5	NA	TGTGCCAGCAGCAACGGGACTTCTAATGAGCAGTTCTTC	CASSNGTSNEQFF
TRBJ1-4	NA	TRBV6-1	NA	TGTGCCAGCAATGGGGCGGGGGTCGGTGAAAAACTGTTTTTT	CASNGAGVGEKLFF
TRBJ1-4	TRBD1	TRBV7-9	NA	TGTGCCAGCAGGGGGGACAGGGAAAATGAAAAACTGTTTTTT	CASRGDRENEKLFF
TRBJ1-4	NA	TRBV5-4	few	TGTGCCAGCAGTAACCTGGGGGGGGGCACAACTAATGAAAAACTGTTTTTT	CASSNLGGGTTNEKLFF
TRBJ2-5	NA	TRBV11-3	NA	TGTGCCAGCAGCTTAGGCGGCGGGGCCGACCAAGAGACCCAGTACTTC	CASSLGGGADQETQYF
TRBJ2-3	TRBD1	TRBV11-3	NA	TGTGCCAGCGGACAGGGGGCCGGAGATACGCAGTATTTT	CASGQGAGDTQYF
TRBJ2-5	NA	TRBV4-1	NA	TGCGCCAGCAGCCAAGAGGGGCAGGACCCCCTTCAGACCCAGTACTTC	CASSQEGQDPLQTQYF
TRBJ1-5	NA	TRBV27	few	TGTGCCAGCAGTTCACAGTACAATCAGCCCCAGCATTTT	CASSSQYNQPQHF
TRBJ1-1	NA	TRBV19	few	TGTGCCACCTCGGACAGAAACACTGAAGCTTTCTTT	CATSDRNTEAFF
TRBJ2-5	NA	TRBV15	NA	TGTGCCACCAGCAGAGATTTGGGGCCGCGGGAGACCCAGTACTTC	CATSRDLGPRETQYF
TRBJ2-3	TRBD2	TRBV5-1	NA	TGCGCCAGCAGCCCCCCTTTACCTAGCGGGGGTGGGTCAACAGATACGCAGTATTTT	CASSPPLPSGGGSTDTQYF
TRBJ2-7	NA	TRBV5-4	NA	TGTGCCAGCAGCTTACAGCTCGAGCAGTACTTC	CASSLQLEQYF
TRBJ2-7	TRBD1	TRBV4-3	few	TGCGCCAGCAGCCAGCAACAGGGGGCCGGCTACGAGCAGTACTTC	CASSQQQGAGYEQYF
TRBJ1-6	TRBD1	TRBV7-9	once	TGTGCCAGCAGTAACAGGGGCAATAATTCACCCCTCCACTTT	CASSNRGNNSPLHF
TRBJ1-4	TRBD1	TRBV4-2	few	TGTGCCAGCAGCCAATACAGGGGAGATGAAAAACTGTTTTTT	CASSQYRGDEKLFF
TRBJ2-3	NA	TRBV19	NA	TGTGCCAGTAGTCCCCGGCAGGGGAATCCGGATACGCAGTATTTT	CASSPRQGNPDTQYF
TRBJ1-2	NA	TRBV9	NA	TGTGCCAGCAGCGTAGGTGGGGAGGGCTATGGCTACACCTTC	CASSVGGEGYGYTF
TRBJ1-1	TRBD1	TRBV11-1	few	TGTGCCAGCAGCTTCTCGGACAGGGTCGGAACTGAAGCTTTCTTT	CASSFSDRVGTEAFF
TRBJ1-1	NA	TRBV28	NA	TGTGCCAGCAGTTTTAGCCATATGAACACTGAAGCTTTCTTT	CASSFSHMNTEAFF
TRBJ2-3	TRBD1	TRBV7-9	few	TGTGCCAGCAGCGGCGGACAGGGAGCGGGCTATGGCACAGATACGCAGTATTTT	CASSGGQGAGYGTDTQYF
TRBJ2-7	NA	TRBV5-4	NA	TGTGCCAGCAGCTTGGAGAGGTCACTCTCCAGAGAGCAGTACTTC	CASSLERSLSREQYF
TRBJ2-5	TRBD1	TRBV27	NA	TGTGCCAGCAGTATTCGACAGGGGGAGACCCAGTACTTC	CASSIRQGETQYF
TRBJ1-2	NA	TRBV7-9	once	TGTGCCAGCAGCCCATACCGGACAGACGCAGATGGCTACACCTTC	CASSPYRTDADGYTF
TRBJ1-2	NA	TRBV7-9	few	TGTGCCAGCAGCTTAGAAGTAGCTAACTATGGCTACACCTTC	CASSLEVANYGYTF
TRBJ1-1	NA	TRBV4-3	NA	TGCGCCAGCAGCCAAGACTCGGTGACTGAAGCTTTCTTT	CASSQDSVTEAFF